Listed below are T cell receptor beta chains from one sample, sequenced in a study of cytomegalovirus exposure and HLA in healthy donors. The repertoire was sequenced with immunoSEQ multiplex PCR; TCRdb's copy has only in-frame clones and lacks some. Of some 160,000 clones in the sample, around 80% were seen once. Material for sequencing was PBMCs. These receptors all stem from a male donor in good health and CMV-seropositive. The CDR3 runs from the conserved cysteine through the conserved F or W. Fields, in order: D gene, clone size, V gene, J gene, CDR3 DNA, CDR3 protein. The D gene is left open where the match is weak. Clone sizes are given selectively: once, few, many, or a class where the clone is expanded.

D: TRBD1
size: NA
V: TRBV27
J: TRBJ1-2
DNA: TGTGCCAGCAGTTACGGGACAGGGGATGGCTACACCTTC
CDR3: CASSYGTGDGYTF

D: NA
size: NA
V: TRBV6-1
J: TRBJ1-5
DNA: TGTGCCAGCAGGGACGGGAATAGCAATCAGCCCCAGCATTTT
CDR3: CASRDGNSNQPQHF

D: NA
size: NA
V: TRBV2
J: TRBJ2-1
DNA: TGTGCCAGCATTTTCGGGGTCCATGAGCAGTTCTTC
CDR3: CASIFGVHEQFF

D: NA
size: NA
V: TRBV12-5
J: TRBJ1-2
DNA: TGTGCTAGTGGTTTGAGTCGAGCTTGGTATGGCTACACCTTC
CDR3: CASGLSRAWYGYTF

D: NA
size: NA
V: TRBV21-1
J: TRBJ1-1
DNA: TGTGCCAGCAGCAAGATCCGGAGAAAGATCACTGAAGCTTTCTTT
CDR3: CASSKIRRKITEAFF

D: TRBD2
size: few
V: TRBV15
J: TRBJ2-2
DNA: TGTGCCACCAGCTCCCGCCGGGAGGCCGGGGAGCTGTTTTTT
CDR3: CATSSRREAGELFF

D: TRBD2
size: NA
V: TRBV13
J: TRBJ2-3
DNA: TGTGCCAGCAGCCACGCGAGGAGCGGGAGAACAGATACGCAGTATTTT
CDR3: CASSHARSGRTDTQYF

D: TRBD1
size: NA
V: TRBV30
J: TRBJ2-5
DNA: TGTGCCTGGAGTACCCTAGGACAGGTATCCCCAGAGACCCAGTACTTC
CDR3: CAWSTLGQVSPETQYF

D: NA
size: NA
V: TRBV4-3
J: TRBJ2-5
DNA: TGCGCCAGCAGCGCCCGATTGGGAGGAGAGACCCAGTACTTC
CDR3: CASSARLGGETQYF

D: TRBD1
size: NA
V: TRBV7-6
J: TRBJ2-7
DNA: TGTGCCAGCGGAACCGGGACAGGACCTTACGAGCAGTACTTC
CDR3: CASGTGTGPYEQYF

D: NA
size: few
V: TRBV7-2
J: TRBJ1-2
DNA: TGTGCCAGCAGCCCAACCCCAGGGTATGGCTACACCTTC
CDR3: CASSPTPGYGYTF

D: TRBD2
size: NA
V: TRBV14
J: TRBJ2-3
DNA: TGTGCCAGCAGCCAAGCGAAGCGGGACACAGATACGCAGTATTTT
CDR3: CASSQAKRDTDTQYF

D: TRBD1
size: NA
V: TRBV15
J: TRBJ2-2
DNA: TGTGCCACCAGGCCTACTGCAACCGGGACAGCAAAGATCACCGGGGAGCTGTTTTTT
CDR3: CATRPTATGTAKITGELFF

D: NA
size: NA
V: TRBV9
J: TRBJ1-4
DNA: TGTGCCAGCAGCGCCCAGGGGTTCCTTAATGAAAAACTGTTTTTT
CDR3: CASSAQGFLNEKLFF

D: TRBD2
size: NA
V: TRBV5-1
J: TRBJ2-1
DNA: TGCGCCAGCAGCTACGGATTGACTAGCGGGAGTTCCAATGAGCAGTTCTTC
CDR3: CASSYGLTSGSSNEQFF

D: TRBD1
size: NA
V: TRBV30
J: TRBJ1-1
DNA: TGTGCCTGGAGTGGAGCAGGGGGCCCCGAAGCTTTCTTT
CDR3: CAWSGAGGPEAFF

D: TRBD2
size: NA
V: TRBV5-5
J: TRBJ2-3
DNA: TGTGCCAGCAGCTTGCTGCCAGCGGGAGGAGGGACAGATACGCAGTATTTT
CDR3: CASSLLPAGGGTDTQYF

D: NA
size: NA
V: TRBV29-1
J: TRBJ2-7
DNA: TGCAGCGTCTGGGACATGGGGTCCTACGAGCAGTACTTC
CDR3: CSVWDMGSYEQYF

D: NA
size: NA
V: TRBV9
J: TRBJ1-2
DNA: TGTGCCAGCAGCCCCCTGGGCAACTATGGCTACACCTTC
CDR3: CASSPLGNYGYTF

D: NA
size: NA
V: TRBV28
J: TRBJ2-3
DNA: TGTGCCAGCAGGAAGGGAGGCACAGATACGCAGTATTTT
CDR3: CASRKGGTDTQYF

D: TRBD1
size: NA
V: TRBV18
J: TRBJ2-7
DNA: TGTGCCAGCTCAGCGGGACAGGTGAGCTCCTACGAGCAGTACTTC
CDR3: CASSAGQVSSYEQYF

D: TRBD2
size: NA
V: TRBV7-9
J: TRBJ2-7
DNA: TGTTCCAGCAGCCCGGGACTAGCGGGAGGATACGAGCAGTACTTC
CDR3: CSSSPGLAGGYEQYF